The 8 T cell receptor beta chains presented below share a single source sample, sequenced in a study of T cell responses to AZD1222 COVID-19 vaccine. Here immunoSEQ multiplex PCR was the method, and the copy in TCRdb shows in-frame clones only, minus some. The table records approximately 100,000 clones, nearly 90% of them present only once. The specimen comprised peripheral blood, sampled on day 0 of MenACWY control vaccination. Receptors originate from an adult in good health.

This clone was seen only once. The chain combines TRBV18 with TRBJ1-5; 7 bases are shared with TRBD1. Trimming cost V 6 bases and J 5 bases; bases outside gene matches: 10. Looked up from germline, CDR1 is KGHSH and CDR2 is LQKENI. The CDR3 loop spans 15 amino acids. The CDR3 is CASSRDRAVDQPQHF. CDR3 nucleotide sequence: TGTGCCAGCTCTCGCGACAGGGCAGTGGATCAGCCCCAGCATTTT.

The J gene is TRBJ1-2, the V gene TRBV2; D is unclear. Trimming left V 0 bases short and J 8 bases short, with 19 bases between. In germline, CDR1 is SNHLY, CDR2 FYNNEI. The length of the CDR3 is 16 residues. The CDR3 spells CASSEALAGPEAGYTF. CDR3 in DNA: TGTGCCAGCAGTGAAGCCCTGGCAGGCCCAGAAGCCGGCTACACCTTC.

The chain combines TRBV28 with TRBJ1-2, with D perhaps matching TRBD1 (5 bases). This CDR3 comprises 14 residues. The V and J ends lost 5 bases and 4 bases respectively, with 14 bases between them. The germline V gene encodes CDR1 MDHEN and CDR2 SYDVKM. The CDR3 is CASSTGGLLYGYTF. CDR3 nucleotide sequence: TGTGCCAGCAGTACTGGGGGACTACTCTATGGCTACACCTTC.

The genes are TRBV30 and TRBJ1-2; the match to TRBD1 covers 8 bases. Germline CDR1 and CDR2: GTSNPN and SVGIG (reference sequence). Trimming removed 2 bases from V and 2 bases from J; junction bases left unmatched: 7. CDR3 size: 15 residues. This chain's CDR3 is CAWSFSDRDNYGYTF. CDR3 coding DNA: TGTGCCTGGAGTTTCTCGGACAGGGACAACTATGGCTACACCTTC. Full variable domain (missing parts from reference TRBV30 and TRBJ1-2): SQTIHQWPATLVQPVGSPLSLECTVEGTSNPNLYWYRQAAGRGLQLLFYSVGIGQISSEVPQNLSASRPQDRQFILSSKKLLLSDSGFYLCAWSFSDRDNYGYTFGSGTRLTVV.

The rearrangement uses TRBV6-5 and TRBJ2-2; D is unresolved. This CDR3 has 15 residues. V was shortened by 6 bases and J by 1 base, with 12 bases between the two germline ends. Germline V CDR1 and CDR2: MNHEY, SVGAGI. Here the CDR3 DNA reads TGTGCCAGCAGGCCAGGACGGTTGAACACCGGGGAGCTGTTTTTT. This encodes CASRPGRLNTGELFF.

The V gene is TRBV27, the J gene TRBJ1-2; D not certain. This CDR3 is built from 13 residues. From germline, CDR1 is MNHEY and CDR2 SMNVEV (reference sequence). Trimming left V 5 bases short and J 2 bases short, with 9 bases between. CDR3 sequence: CASSPTLNYGYTF. DNA of the CDR3: TGTGCCAGCAGTCCAACCCTGAACTATGGCTACACCTTC.

The gene calls are TRBV28 and TRBJ2-7; tentatively, D is TRBD1 (6 bases). Between the trimmed V and J ends, which lost 1 base and 3 bases, there was a span of 10 bases. Germline assignment: CDR1 MDHEN and CDR2 SYDVKM. The CDR3 loop spans 14 amino acids. The CDR3 nucleotides read TGTGCCAGCAGTTTATCGACAGGAAGCTACGAGCAGTACTTC. Protein: CASSLSTGSYEQYF.

This sequence joins TRBV4-1 and TRBJ1-2; D possibly corresponds to TRBD1 (5 bases). The CDR3 spans 15 residues. Trimming stripped 3 bases from V and 1 base from J, with 12 bases between. Germline assignment: CDR1 MGHRA and CDR2 YSYEKL. The CDR3 region is CASSQGGTGNYGYTF. CDR3 sequence (DNA): TGCGCCAGCAGCCAGGGGGGGACGGGTAACTATGGCTACACCTTC.